The following is a T cell receptor beta chain sequence with its context. The sample is drawn from a study of blood T cell repertoires in COVID-19. Across the whole study: The study drew acute and convalescent COVID-19 samples from the United States, Italy and Spain.

Trimming took 5 bases from V and 1 from J; bases not matched to a gene: 3. There are 15 residues in the CDR3. Germline lookup yields CDR1 SGHTA and CDR2 FQGNSA. As handled by the study authors: How many nucleated cells were present was estimated from reference gene primer amplification. Clones were read by immunoSEQ multiplex PCR, and TCRdb kept only the in-frame ones, dropping some. That table furnishes V, J and clone size, whereas the DNA furnished D and trimming. The sample carries about 180,000 clones, approximately 88% recorded once. The sequenced material came from peripheral blood. This TCR derives from a woman aged 25 to 45 with acute or convalescent COVID-19. The chain uses TRBV7-2 and TRBJ1-2; 11 bases are a match to TRBD1. CDR3 sequence reads: CASSRDRGSNYGYTF. The CDR3 nucleotides read TGTGCCAGCAGCCGGGACAGGGGGAGTAACTATGGCTACACCTTC.